The entry below gives a single T cell receptor (beta chain) sequence along with its context. Its antigen is as yet unknown. Trimming at V came to 1 base and at J to 10 bases, leaving 5 bases not matched to a gene. Per the germline V gene, CDR1 is SGHDT and CDR2 is YYEEEE. CDR3 length: 14 amino acids. These data belong to a study of shared clonotypes between healthy human individuals. Study outcomes and limitations: The study sampled only blood, and tissue repertoires likely differ.

The authors distributed each subset's genomic DNA evenly over several immunoSEQ plates. It was about 190 ng DNA, 33,000 or so T cell genomes, that sorted-subset replicate PCRs used. In the original workflow: Junction-only immunoSEQ sequences carried no quality scores, so filtering differed. Sequencing was performed with immunoSEQ multiplex PCR; in TCRdb, only in-frame clones are kept and a portion is missing. D and trimming were read from the DNA, whereas the V and J calls and clone size are those reported in that table. The sample lists about 2,100,000 clones, roughly 91% seen once, with over 1.5% in the top ten. Terminally differentiated effector memory CD45RA+ cells were excluded by CCR7 positive selection of CD45RO-negative cells.

This receptor was obtained from a man aged 18 to 35 in good health. Some clones in this sample may be carry-over from other donors' samples. The sample was naive CD8+ T cells from PBMCs. The chain joins TRBV5-6 to TRBJ2-1; TRBD2 agrees at 10 bases. The CDR3 here is CASSLTSGTEEQFF. The CDR3 nucleotides are TGTGCCAGCAGCTTGACTAGCGGGACAGAGGAGCAGTTCTTC.